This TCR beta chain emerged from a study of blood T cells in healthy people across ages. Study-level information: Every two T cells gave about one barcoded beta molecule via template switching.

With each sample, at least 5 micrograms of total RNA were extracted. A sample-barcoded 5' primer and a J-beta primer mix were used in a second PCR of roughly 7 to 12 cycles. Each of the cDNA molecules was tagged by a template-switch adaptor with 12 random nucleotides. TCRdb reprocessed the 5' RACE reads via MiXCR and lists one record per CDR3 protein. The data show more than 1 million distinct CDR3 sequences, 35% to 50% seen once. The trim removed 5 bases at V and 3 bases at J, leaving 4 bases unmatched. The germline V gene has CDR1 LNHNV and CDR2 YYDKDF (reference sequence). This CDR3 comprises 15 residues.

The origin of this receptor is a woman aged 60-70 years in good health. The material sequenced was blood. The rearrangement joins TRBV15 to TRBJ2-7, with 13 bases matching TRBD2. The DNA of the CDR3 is TGTGCCACCAGCCCACTAGCGGGAGGGTTCTACGAGCAGTACTTC. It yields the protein CATSPLAGGFYEQYF. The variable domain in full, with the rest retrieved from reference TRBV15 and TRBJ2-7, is DAMVIQNPRYQVTQFGKPVTLSCSQTLNHNVMYWYQQKSSQAPKLLFHYYDKDFNNEADTPDNFQSRRPNTSFCFLDIRSPGLGDTAMYLCATSPLAGGFYEQYFGPGTRLTVT.